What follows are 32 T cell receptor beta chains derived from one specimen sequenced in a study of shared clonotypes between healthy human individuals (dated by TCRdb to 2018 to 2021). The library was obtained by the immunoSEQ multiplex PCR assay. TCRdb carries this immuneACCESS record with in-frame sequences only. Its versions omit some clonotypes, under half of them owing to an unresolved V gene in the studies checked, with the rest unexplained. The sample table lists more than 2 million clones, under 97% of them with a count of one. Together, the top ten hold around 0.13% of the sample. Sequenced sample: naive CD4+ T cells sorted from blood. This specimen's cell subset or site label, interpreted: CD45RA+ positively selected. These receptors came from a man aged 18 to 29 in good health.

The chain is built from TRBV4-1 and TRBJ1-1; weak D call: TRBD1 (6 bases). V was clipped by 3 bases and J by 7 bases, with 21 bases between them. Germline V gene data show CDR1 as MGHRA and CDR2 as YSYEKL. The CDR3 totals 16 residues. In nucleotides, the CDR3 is TGCGCCAGCAGCCAGGGGATTACCACAGGGTGGATTGAAGCTTTCTTT. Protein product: CASSQGITTGWIEAFF.

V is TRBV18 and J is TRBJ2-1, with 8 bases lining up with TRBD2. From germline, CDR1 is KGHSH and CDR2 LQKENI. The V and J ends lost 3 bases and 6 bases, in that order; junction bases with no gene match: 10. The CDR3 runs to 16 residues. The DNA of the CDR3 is TGTGCCAGCTCACCTTTAGCGGGGCCGGGGAGCAATGAGCAGTTCTTC. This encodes CASSPLAGPGSNEQFF.

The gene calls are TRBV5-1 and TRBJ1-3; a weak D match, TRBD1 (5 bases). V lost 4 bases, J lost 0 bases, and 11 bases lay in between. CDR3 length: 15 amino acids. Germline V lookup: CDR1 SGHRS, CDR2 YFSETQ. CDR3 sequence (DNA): TGCGCCAGCAGCCAGGGTGGGGGCTCTGGAAACACCATATATTTT. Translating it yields CASSQGGGSGNTIYF.

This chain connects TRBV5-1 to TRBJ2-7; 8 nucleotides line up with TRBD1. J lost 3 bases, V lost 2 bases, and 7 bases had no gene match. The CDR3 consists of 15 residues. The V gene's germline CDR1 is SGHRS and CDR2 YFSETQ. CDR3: CASSLDRGSYYEQYF. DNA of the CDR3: TGCGCCAGCAGCTTAGACAGGGGCAGTTACTACGAGCAGTACTTC.

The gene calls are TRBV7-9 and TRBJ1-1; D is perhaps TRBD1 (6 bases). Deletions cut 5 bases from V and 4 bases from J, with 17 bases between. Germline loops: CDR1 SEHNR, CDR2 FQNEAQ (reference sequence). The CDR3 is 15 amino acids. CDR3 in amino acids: CASSDIGGAGTEAFF. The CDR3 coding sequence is TGTGCCAGCAGCGATATAGGGGGGGCAGGCACTGAAGCTTTCTTT.

CDR3 amino acids: CASSLEHTGAGNTIYF. The CDR3 DNA is TGCGCCAGCAGCTTGGAACACACGGGGGCTGGAAACACCATATATTTT. V is TRBV5-1 and J is TRBJ1-3; tentative D call: TRBD1 (5 bases). The CDR3 sequence is 16 residues long. Germline lookup yields CDR1 SGHRS and CDR2 YFSETQ. Trimming cost V 0 bases and J 2 bases, with 12 bases left between them.

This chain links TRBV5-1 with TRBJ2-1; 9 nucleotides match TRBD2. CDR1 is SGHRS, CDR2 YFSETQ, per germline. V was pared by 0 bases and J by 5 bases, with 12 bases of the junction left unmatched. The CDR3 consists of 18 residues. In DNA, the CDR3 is TGCGCCAGCAGCTTGGGGCCAACCTTAGCGGGAGCAGACAATGAGCAGTTCTTC. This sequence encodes CASSLGPTLAGADNEQFF. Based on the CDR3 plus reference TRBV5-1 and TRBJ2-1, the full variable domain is KAGVTQTPRYLIKTRGQQVTLSCSPISGHRSVSWYQQTPGQGLQFLFEYFSETQRNKGNFPGRFSGRQFSNSRSEMNVSTLELGDSALYLCASSLGPTLAGADNEQFFGPGTRLTVL.

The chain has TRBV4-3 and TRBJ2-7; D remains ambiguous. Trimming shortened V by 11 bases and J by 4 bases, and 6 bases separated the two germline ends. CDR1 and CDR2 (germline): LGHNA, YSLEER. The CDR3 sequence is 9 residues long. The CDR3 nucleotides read TGCGCCTGTGGTTACGAGCAGTACTTC. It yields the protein CACGYEQYF.

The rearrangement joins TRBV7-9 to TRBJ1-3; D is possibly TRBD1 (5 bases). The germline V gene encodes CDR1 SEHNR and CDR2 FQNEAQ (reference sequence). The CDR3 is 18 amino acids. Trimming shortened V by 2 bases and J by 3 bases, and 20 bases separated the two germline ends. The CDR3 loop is CASSLRSAQGKGGNTIYF. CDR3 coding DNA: TGTGCCAGCAGCTTAAGGAGTGCCCAGGGTAAAGGTGGAAACACCATATATTTT.

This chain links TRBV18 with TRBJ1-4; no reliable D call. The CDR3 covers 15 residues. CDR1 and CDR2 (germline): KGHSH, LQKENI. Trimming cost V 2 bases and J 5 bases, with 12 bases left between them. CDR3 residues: CASSPMERSNEKLFF. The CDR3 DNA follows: TGTGCCAGCTCACCAATGGAACGCTCAAATGAAAAACTGTTTTTT. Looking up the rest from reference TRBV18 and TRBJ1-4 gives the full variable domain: NAGVMQNPRHLVRRRGQEARLRCSPMKGHSHVYWYRQLPEEGLKFMVYLQKENIIDESGMPKERFSAEFPKEGPSILRIQQVVRGDSAAYFCASSPMERSNEKLFFGSGTQLSVL.

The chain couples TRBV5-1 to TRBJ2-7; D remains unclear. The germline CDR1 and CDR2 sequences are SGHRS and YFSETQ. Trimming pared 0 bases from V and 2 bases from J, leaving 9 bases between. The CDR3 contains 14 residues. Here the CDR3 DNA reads TGCGCCAGCAGCTTGGATCTGACGGCCTACGAGCAGTACTTC. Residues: CASSLDLTAYEQYF.

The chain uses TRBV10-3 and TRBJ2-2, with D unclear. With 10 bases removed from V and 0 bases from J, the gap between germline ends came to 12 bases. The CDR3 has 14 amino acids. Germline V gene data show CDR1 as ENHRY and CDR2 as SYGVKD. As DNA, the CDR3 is TGTGCCACAATAGACACAGCGAACACCGGGGAGCTGTTTTTT. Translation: CATIDTANTGELFF.

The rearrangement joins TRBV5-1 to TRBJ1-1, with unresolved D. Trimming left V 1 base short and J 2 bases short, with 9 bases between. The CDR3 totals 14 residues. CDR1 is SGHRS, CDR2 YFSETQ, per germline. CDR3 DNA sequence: TGCGCCAGCAGCTTGCAGGACGGTAACACTGAAGCTTTCTTT. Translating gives CASSLQDGNTEAFF.

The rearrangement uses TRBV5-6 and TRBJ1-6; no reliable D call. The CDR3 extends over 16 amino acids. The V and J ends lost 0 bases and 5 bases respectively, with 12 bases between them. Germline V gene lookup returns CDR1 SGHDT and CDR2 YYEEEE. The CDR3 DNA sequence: TGTGCCAGCAGCTTGGGGGTCAAGGTTGATAATTCACCCCTCCACTTT. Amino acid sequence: CASSLGVKVDNSPLHF.

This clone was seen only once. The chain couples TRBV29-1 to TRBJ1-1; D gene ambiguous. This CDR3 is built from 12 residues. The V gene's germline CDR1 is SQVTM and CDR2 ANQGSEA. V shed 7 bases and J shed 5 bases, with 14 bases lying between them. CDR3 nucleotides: TGCAGCGGTTTGACGGGTTCGACTGAAGCTTTCTTT. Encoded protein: CSGLTGSTEAFF.

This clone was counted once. The CDR3 DNA follows: TGTGCCAGCAGCCAAGAACTCACAGGGTATAGGCAGCCCCAGCATTTT. It encodes CASSQELTGYRQPQHF. The chain employs TRBV4-2 and TRBJ1-5; D may be TRBD1 (6 bases). The CDR3 is 16 amino acids. Deletions cut 0 bases from V and 7 bases from J, with 16 bases between. Per germline, CDR1 LGHNA and CDR2 YNFKEQ.

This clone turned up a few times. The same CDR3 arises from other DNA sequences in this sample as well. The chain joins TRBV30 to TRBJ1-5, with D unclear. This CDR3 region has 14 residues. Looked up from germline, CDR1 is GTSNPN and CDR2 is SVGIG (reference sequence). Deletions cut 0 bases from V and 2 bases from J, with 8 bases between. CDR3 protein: CAWSVPGGNQPQHF. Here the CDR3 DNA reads TGTGCCTGGAGTGTACCCGGTGGCAATCAGCCCCAGCATTTT.

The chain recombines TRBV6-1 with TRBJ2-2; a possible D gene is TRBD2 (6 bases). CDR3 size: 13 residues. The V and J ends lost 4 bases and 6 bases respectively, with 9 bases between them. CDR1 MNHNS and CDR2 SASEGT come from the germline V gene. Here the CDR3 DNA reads TGTGCCAGCAGTGGGAGGGGTCCCGGGGAGCTGTTTTTT. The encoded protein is CASSGRGPGELFF.

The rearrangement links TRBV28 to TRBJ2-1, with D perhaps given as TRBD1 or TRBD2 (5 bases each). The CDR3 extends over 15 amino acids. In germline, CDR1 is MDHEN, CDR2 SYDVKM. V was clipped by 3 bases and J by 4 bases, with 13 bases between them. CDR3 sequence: CASSFEGLGYNEQFF. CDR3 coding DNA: TGTGCCAGCAGTTTTGAGGGGCTAGGATACAATGAGCAGTTCTTC.

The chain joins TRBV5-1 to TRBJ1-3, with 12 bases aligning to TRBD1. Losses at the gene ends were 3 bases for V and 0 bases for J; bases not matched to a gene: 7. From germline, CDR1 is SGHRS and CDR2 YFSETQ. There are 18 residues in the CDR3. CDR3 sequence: CASSSGQGALFSGNTIYF. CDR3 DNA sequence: TGCGCCAGCAGCTCGGGACAGGGGGCTTTGTTCTCTGGAAACACCATATATTTT.

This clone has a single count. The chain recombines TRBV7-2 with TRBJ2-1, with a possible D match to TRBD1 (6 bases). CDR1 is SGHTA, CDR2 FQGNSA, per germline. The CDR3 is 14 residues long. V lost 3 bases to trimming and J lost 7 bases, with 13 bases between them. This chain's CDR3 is CASSFGRGGNEQFF. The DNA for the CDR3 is TGTGCCAGCAGCTTCGGCAGGGGTGGGAATGAGCAGTTCTTC.

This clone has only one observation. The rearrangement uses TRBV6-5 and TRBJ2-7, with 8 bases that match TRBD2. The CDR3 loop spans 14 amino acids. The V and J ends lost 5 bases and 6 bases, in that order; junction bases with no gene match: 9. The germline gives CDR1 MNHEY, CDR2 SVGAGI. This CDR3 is CASSIPGGAGEQYF. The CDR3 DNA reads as TGTGCCAGCAGTATCCCGGGAGGGGCGGGCGAGCAGTACTTC.

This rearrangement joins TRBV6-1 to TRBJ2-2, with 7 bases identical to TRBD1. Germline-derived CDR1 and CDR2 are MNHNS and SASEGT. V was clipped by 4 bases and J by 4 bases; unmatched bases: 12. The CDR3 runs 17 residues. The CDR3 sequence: CASSATPRDSSTGELFF. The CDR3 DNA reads TGTGCCAGCAGTGCTACACCCAGGGACAGTAGCACCGGGGAGCTGTTTTTT.

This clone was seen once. The CDR3 protein is CASTPLQRNYNEQFF. For the CDR3, the DNA is TGTGCCAGCACCCCGTTACAAAGGAACTACAATGAGCAGTTCTTC. The chain links TRBV6-1 to TRBJ2-1; D remains unclear. V was shortened by 7 bases and J by 3 bases, with 16 bases between the two germline ends. CDR1 MNHNS and CDR2 SASEGT come from the germline V gene. The CDR3 loop spans 15 amino acids.

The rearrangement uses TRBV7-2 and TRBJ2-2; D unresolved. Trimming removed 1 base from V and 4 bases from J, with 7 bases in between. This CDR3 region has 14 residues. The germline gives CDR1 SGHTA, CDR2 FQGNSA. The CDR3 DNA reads TGTGCCAGCAGCTTAGGCACCCCCACCGGGGAGCTGTTTTTT. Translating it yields CASSLGTPTGELFF.

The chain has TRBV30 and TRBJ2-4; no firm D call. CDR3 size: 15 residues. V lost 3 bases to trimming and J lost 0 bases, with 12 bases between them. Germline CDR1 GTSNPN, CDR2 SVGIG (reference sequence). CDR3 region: CAWSAATLAKNIQYF. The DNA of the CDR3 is TGTGCCTGGAGCGCTGCGACCTTAGCCAAAAACATTCAGTACTTC.

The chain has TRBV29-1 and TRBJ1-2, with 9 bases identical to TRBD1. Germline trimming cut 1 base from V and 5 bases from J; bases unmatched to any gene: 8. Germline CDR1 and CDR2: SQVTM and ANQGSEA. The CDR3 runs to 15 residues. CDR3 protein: CSVEAQGAPEYGYTF. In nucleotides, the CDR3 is TGCAGCGTTGAAGCACAGGGGGCCCCTGAGTATGGCTACACCTTC.

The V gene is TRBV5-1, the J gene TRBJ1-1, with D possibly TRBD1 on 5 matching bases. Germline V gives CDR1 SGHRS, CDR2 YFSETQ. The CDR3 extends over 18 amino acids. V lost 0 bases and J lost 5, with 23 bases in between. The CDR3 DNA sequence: TGCGCCAGCAGCTTGGCCCGGCAGGGTCTCAGGTGGAGGACTGAAGCTTTCTTT. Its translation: CASSLARQGLRWRTEAFF.

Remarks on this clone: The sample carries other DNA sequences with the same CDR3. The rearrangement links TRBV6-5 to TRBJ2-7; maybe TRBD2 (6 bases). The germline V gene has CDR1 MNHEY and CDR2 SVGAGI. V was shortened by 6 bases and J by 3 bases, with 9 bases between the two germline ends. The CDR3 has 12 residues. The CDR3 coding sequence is TGTGCCAGCAGCCGGGGACTCTACGAGCAGTACTTC. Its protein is CASSRGLYEQYF.

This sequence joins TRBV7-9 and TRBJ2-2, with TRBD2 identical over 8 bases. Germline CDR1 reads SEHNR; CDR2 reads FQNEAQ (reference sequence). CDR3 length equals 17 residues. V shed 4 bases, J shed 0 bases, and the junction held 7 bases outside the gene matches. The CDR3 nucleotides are TGTGCCAGCAGCTCCCCCCGGGGGGGCGCGAACACCGGGGAGCTGTTTTTT. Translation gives CASSSPRGGANTGELFF.

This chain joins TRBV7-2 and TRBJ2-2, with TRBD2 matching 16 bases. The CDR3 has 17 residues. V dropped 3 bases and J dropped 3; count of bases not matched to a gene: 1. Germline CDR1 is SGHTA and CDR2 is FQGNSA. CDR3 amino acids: CASSLGLAGGHTGELFF. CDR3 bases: TGTGCCAGCAGCTTGGGACTAGCGGGAGGGCACACCGGGGAGCTGTTTTTT.

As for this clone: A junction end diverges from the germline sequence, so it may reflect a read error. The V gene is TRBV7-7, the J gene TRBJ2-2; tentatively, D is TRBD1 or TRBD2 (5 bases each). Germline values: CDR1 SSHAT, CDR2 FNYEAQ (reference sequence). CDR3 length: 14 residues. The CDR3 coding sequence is TGTGCTAGCAGCCAGGGTGGGGGCACCGGGGAGCTGTTTTTT. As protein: CASSQGGGTGELFF.